Below are 2 T cell receptor beta chains sequenced from a single sample in a study of T cell responses to AZD1222 COVID-19 vaccine. The data were produced by immunoSEQ multiplex PCR, yet TCRdb's version contains in-frame clones alone and is incomplete. This sample has about 150,000 clones, with less than 95% found just once. The sample here was peripheral blood, taken on day 0 of AZD1222 vaccination. Receptors were obtained from an adult in good health.

The chain is built from TRBV5-1 and TRBJ1-2, with D perhaps matching TRBD1 (6 bases). The CDR3 loop spans 12 amino acids. Trimming cost V 9 bases and J 5 bases, with 14 bases left between them. The germline gives CDR1 SGHRS, CDR2 YFSETQ. CDR3 sequence: CATGDRRYGYTF. The CDR3 nucleotides are TGCGCCACCGGCGACAGGCGATATGGCTACACCTTC.

A few counts support this clone. This sequence joins TRBV28 and TRBJ1-5; D possibly corresponds to TRBD1 (6 bases). Germline V CDR1 and CDR2: MDHEN, SYDVKM. The CDR3 covers 13 residues. The CDR3 DNA is TGTGCTAACGGAGGGACACCCAATCAGCCCCAGCATTTT. Translation: CANGGTPNQPQHF.